The next 16 T cell receptor beta chains were all read from a single sample in a study of CD8 T cells in ankylosing spondylitis. TCRdb recomputed calls from the 5' RACE reads with MiXCR, one row per CDR3 protein. The data contain 200,000 to 300,000 distinct CDR3 sequences, about 10% of them singletons. The sample was blood, either unsorted or a sorted T cell fraction (not recorded which). The receptors stem from a male donor with ankylosing spondylitis or in good health (not recorded which).

V gene TRBV7-6 combines with J gene TRBJ2-2; the D gene is possibly TRBD2 (6 bases). This CDR3 is 14 amino acids long. The germline V gene has CDR1 SGHVS and CDR2 FNYEAQ. The V and J ends lost 4 bases and 3 bases respectively, with 9 bases between them. In DNA form, the CDR3 reads TGTGCCAGCAGCTCGGGGACTTACACCGGGGAGCTGTTTTTT. Translated, it gives CASSSGTYTGELFF. Supplemented by reference TRBV7-6 and TRBJ2-2, the full variable domain reads GAGVSQSPRYKVTKRGQDVALRCDPISGHVSLYWYRQALGQGPEFLTYFNYEAQQDKSGLPNDRFSAERPEGSISTLTIQRTEQRDSAMYRCASSSGTYTGELFFGEGSRLTVL.

The sample holds many counts of this clonotype. The J gene is TRBJ2-5, the V gene TRBV6-1; D remains unclear. Trimming stripped 3 bases from V and 5 bases from J, with 7 bases between. The CDR3 is 12 residues long. CDR1 and CDR2 (germline): MNHNS, SASEGT. CDR3 protein: CASSELWETQYF. In DNA, the CDR3 is TGTGCCAGCAGTGAGCTGTGGGAGACCCAGTACTTC.

This clonotype has a count of ten or more. The V call is TRBV6-5, the J call TRBJ2-7; D possibly corresponds to TRBD1 (5 bases). V lost 10 bases to trimming and J lost 4 bases, with 8 bases between them. The CDR3 spans 10 residues. Germline V lookup: CDR1 MNHEY, CDR2 SVGAGI. The CDR3 sequence: CATGAYEQYF. CDR3 DNA sequence: TGTGCCACTGGGGCTTACGAGCAGTACTTC.

This clonotype turned up a few times. This could be a read error, since a much larger clone is one nucleotide away. J is TRBJ2-1 and V is TRBV20-1; 9 bases match TRBD2. The length of the CDR3 is 15 residues. Germline V gene sequence: CDR1 DFQATT, CDR2 SNEGSKA (reference sequence). CDR3 sequence reads: CCARDALAGFGEQFF. For the CDR3, the DNA is TGCTGTGCTAGAGATGCCCTAGCGGGGTTTGGAGAGCAGTTCTTC.

This clonotype appeared many times. The chain couples TRBV5-1 to TRBJ1-2; 7 bases line up with TRBD1. This CDR3 is 17 amino acids long. CDR1 SGHRS and CDR2 YFSETQ come from the germline V gene. Losses at the gene ends were 5 bases for V and 6 bases for J; bases not matched to a gene: 19. CDR3 sequence: CASRPMGSTGSGHGYTF. The CDR3 nucleotides read TGCGCCAGCAGACCCATGGGTTCGACAGGGTCTGGTCATGGCTACACCTTC.

The sample holds many counts of this clonotype. The chain has TRBV5-6 and TRBJ1-2, with TRBD1 matching over 7 bases. V shed 4 bases, J shed 5 bases, and the junction held 11 bases outside the gene matches. The CDR3 loop spans 15 amino acids. Germline V CDR1 and CDR2: SGHDT, YYEEEE. The CDR3 is CASSPGQILAYGYTF. CDR3 sequence (DNA): TGTGCCAGCAGCCCGGGACAGATATTGGCGTATGGCTACACCTTC.

This clonotype was recorded at least ten times. CDR3 sequence (DNA): TGCGCCAGCAGCCAGCCCTCCGGGGGCTCCTATAATTCACCCCTCCACTTT. Amino acids: CASSQPSGGSYNSPLHF. The chain uses TRBV5-1 and TRBJ1-6, with a tentative D call TRBD1 (5 bases). Trimming took off 4 bases at V and 0 bases at J, with 14 bases between the two ends. Germline V gene lookup returns CDR1 SGHRS and CDR2 YFSETQ. The CDR3 consists of 17 residues.

For this clonotype: This could be a read error, since a much larger clone is one nucleotide away. V and J are TRBV12-3 or TRBV12-4 and TRBJ2-1; tentatively, D is TRBD2 (5 bases). V gave up 7 bases and J gave up 2 bases, with 15 bases separating them. The CDR3 contains 15 residues. As DNA, the CDR3 is TGTGCCAGCACCGGACGGAGGAGCCCCTACAATGAGCAGTTCTTC. Translation gives CASTGRRSPYNEQFF.

This clonotype was seen at least ten times. The CDR3 DNA reads as TGTGCCTGGGGGGGACAGCTGAATCAGCCCCAGCATTTT. Its translation is CAWGGQLNQPQHF. This rearrangement joins TRBV30 to TRBJ1-5; 7 bases line up with TRBD1. Trimming removed 5 bases from V and 4 bases from J; junction bases left unmatched: 5. Germline lookup yields CDR1 GTSNPN and CDR2 SVGIG (reference sequence). CDR3 length: 13 amino acids.

This clonotype was picked up many times. This chain links TRBV11-2 with TRBJ2-5; 7 nucleotides agree with TRBD1. The J segment lost 2 bases and the V segment lost 5 bases, leaving 8 bases of the junction unmatched. The CDR3 runs 15 residues. Germline-derived CDR1 and CDR2 are SGHAT and FQNNGV. CDR3 DNA sequence: TGTGCCAGCAGCCCCGACAGGGTCCTTCAAGAGACCCAGTACTTC. Translation gives CASSPDRVLQETQYF.

This clonotype was seen many times. CDR3 sequence reads: CASSVKGYGYTF. CDR3 nucleotide sequence: TGTGCCAGCAGCGTGAAAGGCTATGGCTACACCTTC. The chain uses TRBV12-3 or TRBV12-4 and TRBJ1-2; D is undetermined. The V end was cut by 6 bases, the J end by 4 bases, with 9 bases between. The CDR3 extends over 12 amino acids.

V is TRBV20-1 and J is TRBJ1-1; tentative D call: TRBD1 (6 bases). V lost 5 bases and J lost 1, with 14 bases in between. The CDR3 is made up of 14 amino acids. Germline CDR1 and CDR2: DFQATT and SNEGSKA (reference sequence). Here the CDR3 reads CSALKGGPNTEAFF. For the CDR3, the DNA is TGCAGTGCTTTAAAAGGGGGGCCGAACACTGAAGCTTTCTTT.

About this clonotype itself: At one end the junction does not follow the germline gene, possibly because of a read error. V gene TRBV20-1 combines with J gene TRBJ2-3; D not resolved. CDR3 length equals 15 residues. Looked up from germline, CDR1 is DFQATT and CDR2 is SNEGSKA (reference sequence). The CDR3 reads CCAKEPGSSTDTQYF. The CDR3 DNA is TGCTGTGCTAAGGAGCCCGGGTCATCCACAGATACGCAGTATTTT.

This clonotype was seen repeatedly, ten times or more. The rearrangement uses TRBV29-1 and TRBJ2-5; D may correspond to TRBD1 or TRBD2 (5 bases each). V lost 6 bases and J 5 bases, leaving 16 bases between the germline ends. The CDR3 has 13 amino acids. Per germline, CDR1 SQVTM and CDR2 ANQGSEA. The CDR3: CSVAGGETETQYF. The CDR3 coding sequence is TGCAGCGTAGCTGGGGGTGAAACCGAGACCCAGTACTTC.

This clonotype was found many times. The chain combines TRBV12-3 or TRBV12-4 with TRBJ2-7, with TRBD1 as a possible D gene (5 bases). The ends were cut back, 3 bases at V and 3 bases at J, with 15 bases in the middle. The length of the CDR3 is 15 residues. DNA for the CDR3: TGTGCCAGCAGTTTTGGGCAGGGCTACTTCTACGAGCAGTACTTC. This encodes CASSFGQGYFYEQYF.

This clonotype came up many times. This sequence joins TRBV20-1 and TRBJ2-3; TRBD1 might be the D (6 bases). V was pared by 3 bases and J by 2 bases, with 18 bases between. CDR3 length equals 16 residues. The germline gives CDR1 DFQATT, CDR2 SNEGSKA (reference sequence). The CDR3 DNA sequence: TGCAGTGCTAGCAGTCTCAAGGGGGTTCCCACAGATACGCAGTATTTT. Protein: CSASSLKGVPTDTQYF.